What follows are 24 T cell receptor beta chains derived from one specimen sequenced in a study of beta chain features in type 1 diabetes. All of the isolated RNA was reverse transcribed, so expressed TCRB transcripts were sequenced. Clones were sequenced by immunoSEQ multiplex PCR, and TCRdb holds only the in-frame ones, with some missing. The data contain approximately 170,000 clones, almost 8% of them singletons. These receptors' targets are unknown. Overall study results and limits: Type 1 diabetes patients had moderately but significantly shorter TCRB CDR3s in all four CD4+ subsets.

Sequencing was carried out using central memory CD4+ T cells from blood. Source of these receptors: a man between 18 and 29 years old with type 1 diabetes.

This clone appeared a few times. The chain links TRBV9 to TRBJ2-1; TRBD2 aligns across 7 bases. V lost 3 bases, J lost 6 bases, and 12 bases stayed unmatched. This CDR3 comprises 16 residues. Germline lookup yields CDR1 SGDLS and CDR2 YYNGEE. This chain's CDR3 is CASSASGASGINEQFF. DNA for the CDR3: TGTGCCAGCAGCGCGAGCGGGGCTAGCGGAATCAATGAGCAGTTCTTC.

This clone was detected a few times. J is TRBJ1-4 and V is TRBV5-5; 9 nucleotides align to TRBD1. The CDR3 sequence is 13 residues long. V dropped 4 bases and J dropped 13; count of bases not matched to a gene: 8. Germline-derived CDR1 and CDR2 are SGHKS and YYEKEE (reference sequence). The CDR3 coding sequence is TGTGCCAGCAGCCAAGAGCCGGGACAGGGACTGTTTTTT. This codes for CASSQEPGQGLFF.

The V and J genes are TRBV30 and TRBJ1-2; 8 bases line up with TRBD1. Per the germline V gene, CDR1 is GTSNPN and CDR2 is SVGIG (reference sequence). Trimming took 3 bases from V and 8 from J; bases not matched to a gene: 5. The CDR3 covers 12 residues. DNA of the CDR3: TGTGCCTGGAGCGCTGACAGGGGCGGCTACACCTTC. It yields the protein CAWSADRGGYTF. Based on the CDR3 plus reference TRBV30 and TRBJ1-2, the full variable domain is SQTIHQWPATLVQPVGSPLSLECTVEGTSNPNLYWYRQAAGRGLQLLFYSVGIGQISSEVPQNLSASRPQDRQFILSSKKLLLSDSGFYLCAWSADRGGYTFGSGTRLTVV.

This clone was counted between two and nine times. CDR3 protein: CASSPTDDAGNTIYF. CDR3 bases: TGTGCCAGCTCACCGACAGACGATGCTGGAAACACCATATATTTT. The chain uses TRBV18 and TRBJ1-3; tentatively, D is TRBD1 (5 bases). Between the trimmed V and J ends, which lost 3 bases and 2 bases, there was a span of 11 bases. Per germline, CDR1 KGHSH and CDR2 LQKENI. The CDR3 covers 15 residues. Based on the CDR3 plus reference TRBV18 and TRBJ1-3, the full variable domain is NAGVMQNPRHLVRRRGQEARLRCSPMKGHSHVYWYRQLPEEGLKFMVYLQKENIIDESGMPKERFSAEFPKEGPSILRIQQVVRGDSAAYFCASSPTDDAGNTIYFGEGSWLTVV.

The sample holds many counts of this clone. This chain uses TRBV30 with TRBJ1-1; 8 bases match TRBD1. Looked up from germline, CDR1 is GTSNPN and CDR2 is SVGIG (reference sequence). The CDR3 is made up of 15 amino acids. The trim removed 6 bases at V and 3 bases at J, leaving 12 bases unmatched. CDR3 sequence: CACARGQRVDTEAFF. The CDR3 nucleotides are TGTGCCTGTGCCAGGGGGCAGAGGGTGGACACTGAAGCTTTCTTT.

This clone was found many times. This specimen includes other DNA sequences encoding the same CDR3. This chain uses TRBV29-1 with TRBJ1-2; TRBD1 is a possible D gene (5 bases). Per the germline V gene, CDR1 is SQVTM and CDR2 is ANQGSEA. Trimming cost V 1 base and J 8 bases, with 11 bases left between them. CDR3 length: 12 residues. Here the CDR3 reads CSVEAGGGGYTF. CDR3 in DNA: TGCAGCGTTGAAGCCGGGGGAGGCGGCTACACCTTC.

V is TRBV28 and J is TRBJ1-2; D call uncertain. Germline lookup yields CDR1 MDHEN and CDR2 SYDVKM. V lost 5 bases and J 7 bases, leaving 14 bases between the germline ends. There are 13 residues in the CDR3. DNA for the CDR3: TGTGCCAGCAGTCTCGGTCCCCCGAGTGGCTACACCTTC. Translated, it gives CASSLGPPSGYTF.

This clone was counted only a few times. The V and J genes are TRBV13 and TRBJ2-3; TRBD2 aligns across 10 bases. After removal of 5 bases from V and 5 bases from J, the junction contained 7 bases not matched to a gene. This CDR3 region has 15 residues. Germline loops: CDR1 PRHDT, CDR2 FYEKMQ (reference sequence). The CDR3 here is CASSDLQRGGDTQYF. The CDR3 DNA sequence: TGTGCCAGCAGCGACCTCCAGCGGGGGGGAGATACGCAGTATTTT.

This clone appeared many times. The rearrangement uses TRBV29-1 and TRBJ2-1; D unclear. This CDR3 has 13 amino acids. Germline V CDR1 and CDR2: SQVTM, ANQGSEA. V was pared by 6 bases and J by 0 bases, with 9 bases between. The DNA of the CDR3 is TGCAGCGTGGGTTACAGCTCCTACAATGAGCAGTTCTTC. This encodes CSVGYSSYNEQFF.

In its sample, this clone was seen a few times. This rearrangement joins TRBV5-1 to TRBJ2-7, with TRBD1 identical over 8 bases. The CDR3 is 16 residues long. The germline CDR1 and CDR2 sequences are SGHRS and YFSETQ. J was trimmed by 5 bases and V by 6 bases; bases with no gene match: 16. The CDR3 DNA reads TGCGCCAGCACCCTCGGACCAGGGGGCGCATCCGACGAGCAGTACTTC. It encodes CASTLGPGGASDEQYF.

This chain links TRBV9 with TRBJ2-3, with 8 positions matching TRBD2. The germline V gene has CDR1 SGDLS and CDR2 YYNGEE. The CDR3 is made up of 14 amino acids. Losses at the gene ends were 6 bases for V and 8 bases for J; bases not matched to a gene: 11. The CDR3 region has the DNA TGTGCCAGCACGGCGGGGGGAGGGCCAGGTACGCAGTATTTT. This translates into CASTAGGGPGTQYF.

V is TRBV30 and J is TRBJ1-2, with 7 positions matching TRBD1. Germline values: CDR1 GTSNPN, CDR2 SVGIG (reference sequence). CDR3 length: 16 amino acids. V lost 1 base, J lost 1 base, and 9 bases stayed unmatched. CDR3 protein: CAWSGRRDSFNYGYTF. CDR3 coding DNA: TGTGCCTGGAGTGGTAGACGGGACAGCTTTAACTATGGCTACACCTTC.

This clone turned up a few times. The chain has TRBV29-1 and TRBJ2-7, with D tentatively TRBD1 (7 bases). The germline gives CDR1 SQVTM, CDR2 ANQGSEA. V was trimmed by 6 bases and J by 2 bases, leaving 11 bases between them. The CDR3 sequence is 12 residues long. CDR3 sequence (DNA): TGCAGCGTAGCAGGGGGGACCTACGAGCAGTACTTC. Its translation: CSVAGGTYEQYF.

This chain links TRBV5-1 with TRBJ2-3; TRBD2 aligns across 10 bases. CDR1 and CDR2 from the germline V gene are SGHRS and YFSETQ. The V and J ends lost 1 base and 4 bases, in that order; junction bases with no gene match: 6. The CDR3 loop spans 16 amino acids. CDR3 region: CASSLFSSGSPDTQYF. CDR3 DNA: TGCGCCAGCAGCTTGTTCTCTAGCGGGAGCCCAGATACGCAGTATTTT.

Ten or more counts support this clone. The V and J genes are TRBV28 and TRBJ2-7; tentatively, D is TRBD1 (5 bases). Germline V CDR1 and CDR2: MDHEN, SYDVKM. Trimming cost V 5 bases and J 0 bases, with 8 bases left between them. CDR3 length: 13 amino acids. CDR3 sequence: CASSRTPSYEQYF. The CDR3, as DNA: TGTGCCAGCAGTAGGACACCCTCCTACGAGCAGTACTTC. Together with reference TRBV28 and TRBJ2-7, the CDR3 gives the full variable domain: DVKVTQSSRYLVKRTGEKVFLECVQDMDHENMFWYRQDPGLGLRLIYFSYDVKMKEKGDIPEGYSVSREKKERFSLILESASTNQTSMYLCASSRTPSYEQYFGPGTRLTVT.

The table lists this clone with a few counts. The rearrangement links TRBV11-2 to TRBJ2-2, with D possibly TRBD2 on 6 matching bases. CDR3 size: 14 residues. Germline V CDR1 and CDR2: SGHAT, FQNNGV. V dropped 3 bases and J dropped 3 bases, with 8 bases sitting between them. The CDR3 nucleotides read TGTGCCAGCAGCTTTAGCGGAGACACCGGGGAGCTGTTTTTT. Translated, it gives CASSFSGDTGELFF.

This clone has a handful of counts. This chain links TRBV25-1 with TRBJ2-1; the match to TRBD1 covers 8 bases. The V segment lost 5 bases and the J segment 9 bases; nucleotides outside the gene matches: 9. CDR1 and CDR2 from the germline V gene are MGHDK and SYGVNS. This CDR3 contains 14 residues. As DNA, the CDR3 is TGTGCCAGCAGTTTCGCAGGGGGCAACGGTGAGCAGTTCTTC. Translated: CASSFAGGNGEQFF.

The table lists this clone with a few counts. This chain connects TRBV9 to TRBJ2-2; 8 bases match TRBD1. Germline lookup yields CDR1 SGDLS and CDR2 YYNGEE. V shed 2 bases and J 4 bases; nucleotides not matched to a gene: 4. The CDR3 runs to 15 residues. The CDR3 coding sequence is TGTGCCAGCAGCGTGACAGGGGCATCCACCGGGGAGCTGTTTTTT. Its protein product is CASSVTGASTGELFF.

This chain joins TRBV5-6 and TRBJ1-1, with unresolved D. V was trimmed by 3 bases and J by 2 bases, leaving 11 bases between them. Germline loops: CDR1 SGHDT, CDR2 YYEEEE. CDR3 length: 14 amino acids. CDR3: CASSSVHQNTEAFF. Here the CDR3 DNA reads TGTGCCAGCAGCTCCGTACACCAAAACACTGAAGCTTTCTTT.

This clone was observed a handful of times. V gene TRBV13 combines with J gene TRBJ2-2; D might be TRBD1 (6 bases). The V and J ends lost 6 bases and 0 bases respectively, with 11 bases between them. The CDR3 consists of 15 residues. Germline CDR1 and CDR2: PRHDT and FYEKMQ (reference sequence). CDR3 sequence reads: CASRADRPNTGELFF. In DNA form, the CDR3 reads TGTGCCAGCAGGGCCGACAGGCCGAACACCGGGGAGCTGTTTTTT.

The chain couples TRBV5-4 to TRBJ1-5, with 7 bases identical to TRBD1. V lost 4 bases and J lost 0; bases outside the gene matches: 1. CDR1 is SGHNT and CDR2 is YYREEE in the germline V gene (reference sequence). This CDR3 is 14 amino acids long. In DNA form, the CDR3 reads TGTGCCAGCAGCCGACAGGGTAGCAATCAGCCCCAGCATTTT. Protein product: CASSRQGSNQPQHF.

This chain connects TRBV28 to TRBJ2-3; 8 bases line up with TRBD1. This CDR3 has 16 residues. Germline V gene sequence: CDR1 MDHEN, CDR2 SYDVKM. After removal of 3 bases from V and 4 bases from J, the junction contained 9 bases not matched to a gene. The CDR3 DNA reads TGTGCCAGCAGTTTGATCGCAGGGGGCTACTCAGATACGCAGTATTTT. Translated: CASSLIAGGYSDTQYF.

In this sample, this clone turned up a few times. This sequence joins TRBV11-2 and TRBJ2-3; unclear D gene. The germline V gene encodes CDR1 SGHAT and CDR2 FQNNGV. The CDR3 is 15 amino acids. The V gene lost 3 bases and the J gene lost 4 bases, with 14 bases spanning the gap. The CDR3 DNA is TGTGCCAGCAGCTTGTCAGATGGAGTGGCAGATACGCAGTATTTT. The encoded protein is CASSLSDGVADTQYF.

This clone was observed a handful of times. This chain uses TRBV2 with TRBJ1-1, with 9 bases fitting TRBD1. The germline CDR1 and CDR2 sequences are SNHLY and FYNNEI. The CDR3 contains 14 residues. V was clipped by 6 bases and J by 1 base; unmatched bases: 3. In DNA form, the CDR3 reads TGTGCCAGCAGGGACAGGGGAGGGAACACTGAAGCTTTCTTT. Protein: CASRDRGGNTEAFF.